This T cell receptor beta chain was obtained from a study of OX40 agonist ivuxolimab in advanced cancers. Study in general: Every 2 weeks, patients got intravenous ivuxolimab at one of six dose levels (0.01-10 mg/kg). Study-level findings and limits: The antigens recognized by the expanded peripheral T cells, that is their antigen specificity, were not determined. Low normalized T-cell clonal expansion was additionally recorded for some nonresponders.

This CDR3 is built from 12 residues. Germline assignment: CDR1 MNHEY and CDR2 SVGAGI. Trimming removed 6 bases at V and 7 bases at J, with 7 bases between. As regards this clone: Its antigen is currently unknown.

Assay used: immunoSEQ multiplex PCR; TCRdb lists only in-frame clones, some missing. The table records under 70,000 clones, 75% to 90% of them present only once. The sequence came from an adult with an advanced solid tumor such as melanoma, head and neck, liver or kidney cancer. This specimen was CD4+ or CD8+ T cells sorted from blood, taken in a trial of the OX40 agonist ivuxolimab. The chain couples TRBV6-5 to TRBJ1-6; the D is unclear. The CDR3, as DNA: TGTGCCAGCAGGCCAGGAAATTCACCCCTCCACTTT. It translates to CASRPGNSPLHF.